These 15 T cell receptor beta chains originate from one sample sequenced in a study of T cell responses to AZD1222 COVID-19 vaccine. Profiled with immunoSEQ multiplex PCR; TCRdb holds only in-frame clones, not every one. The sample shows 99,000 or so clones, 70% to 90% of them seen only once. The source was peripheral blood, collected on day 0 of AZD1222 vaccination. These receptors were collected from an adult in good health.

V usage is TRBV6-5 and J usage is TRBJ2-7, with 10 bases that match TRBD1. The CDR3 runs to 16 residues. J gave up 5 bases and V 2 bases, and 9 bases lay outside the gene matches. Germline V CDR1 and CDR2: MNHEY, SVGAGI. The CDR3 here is CASSYPRTGGIHEQYF. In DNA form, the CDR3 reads TGTGCCAGCAGTTACCCGCGGACAGGGGGGATCCACGAGCAGTACTTC.

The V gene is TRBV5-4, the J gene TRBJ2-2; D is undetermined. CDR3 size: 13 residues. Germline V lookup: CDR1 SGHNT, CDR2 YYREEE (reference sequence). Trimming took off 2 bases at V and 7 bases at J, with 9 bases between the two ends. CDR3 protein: CASSFGELGELFF. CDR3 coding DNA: TGTGCCAGCAGCTTCGGCGAACTCGGGGAGCTGTTTTTT.

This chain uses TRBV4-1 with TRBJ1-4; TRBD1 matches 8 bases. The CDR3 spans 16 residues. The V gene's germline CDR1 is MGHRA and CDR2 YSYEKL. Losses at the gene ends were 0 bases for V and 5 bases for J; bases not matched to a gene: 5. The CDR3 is CASSQEATGANEKLFF. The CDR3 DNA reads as TGCGCCAGCAGCCAAGAGGCGACAGGGGCAAATGAAAAACTGTTTTTT.

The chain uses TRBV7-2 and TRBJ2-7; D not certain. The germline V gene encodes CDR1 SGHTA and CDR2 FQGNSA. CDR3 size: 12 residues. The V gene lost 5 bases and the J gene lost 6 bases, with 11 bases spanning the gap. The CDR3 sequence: CASSHNWGEQYF. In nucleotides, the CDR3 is TGTGCCAGCAGCCACAATTGGGGCGAGCAGTACTTC.

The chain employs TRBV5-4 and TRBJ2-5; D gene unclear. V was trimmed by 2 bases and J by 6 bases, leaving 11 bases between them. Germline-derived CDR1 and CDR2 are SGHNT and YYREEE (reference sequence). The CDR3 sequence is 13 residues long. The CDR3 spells CASSLDGGKTQYF. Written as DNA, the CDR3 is TGTGCCAGCAGCTTAGACGGTGGAAAGACCCAGTACTTC.

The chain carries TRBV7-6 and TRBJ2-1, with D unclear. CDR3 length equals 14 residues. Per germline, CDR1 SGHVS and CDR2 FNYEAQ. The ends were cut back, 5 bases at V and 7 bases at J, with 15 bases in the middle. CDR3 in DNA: TGTGCCAGCAGCCTAGATAGGGTGACTAATGAGCAGTTCTTC. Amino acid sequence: CASSLDRVTNEQFF.

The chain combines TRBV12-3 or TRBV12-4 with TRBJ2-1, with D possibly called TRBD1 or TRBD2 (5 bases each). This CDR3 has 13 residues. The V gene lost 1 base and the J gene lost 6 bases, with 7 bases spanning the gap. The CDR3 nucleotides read TGTGCCAGCAGTTTAGTTGGGGGCAATGAGCAGTTCTTC. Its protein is CASSLVGGNEQFF.

This CDR3 is CASSLGGGRTDTQYF. The CDR3 region has the DNA TGTGCCAGCAGCCTGGGCGGGGGGCGCACAGATACGCAGTATTTT. V usage is TRBV11-2 and J usage is TRBJ2-3, with TRBD2 matching over 8 bases. CDR3 size: 15 residues. J was trimmed by 1 base and V by 5 bases; bases with no gene match: 5. In germline, CDR1 is SGHAT, CDR2 FQNNGV.

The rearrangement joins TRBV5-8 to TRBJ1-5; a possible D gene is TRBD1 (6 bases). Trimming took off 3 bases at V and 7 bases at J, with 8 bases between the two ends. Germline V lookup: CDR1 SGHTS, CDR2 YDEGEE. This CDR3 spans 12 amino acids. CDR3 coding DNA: TGTGCCAGCAGCTGGGGGGCCCAGCCCCAGCATTTT. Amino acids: CASSWGAQPQHF.

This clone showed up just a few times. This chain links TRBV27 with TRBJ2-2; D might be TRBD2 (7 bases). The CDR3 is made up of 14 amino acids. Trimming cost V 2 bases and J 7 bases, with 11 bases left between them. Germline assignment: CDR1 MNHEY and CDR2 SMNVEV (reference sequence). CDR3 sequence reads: CASSLGGANGELFF. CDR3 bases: TGTGCCAGCAGTTTAGGGGGGGCGAACGGGGAGCTGTTTTTT.

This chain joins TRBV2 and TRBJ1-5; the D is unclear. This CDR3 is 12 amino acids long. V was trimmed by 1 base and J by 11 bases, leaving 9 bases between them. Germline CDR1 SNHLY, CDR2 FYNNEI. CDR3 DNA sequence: TGTGCCAGCAGTGAAGACGGGCGGTCCCAGCATTTT. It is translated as CASSEDGRSQHF.

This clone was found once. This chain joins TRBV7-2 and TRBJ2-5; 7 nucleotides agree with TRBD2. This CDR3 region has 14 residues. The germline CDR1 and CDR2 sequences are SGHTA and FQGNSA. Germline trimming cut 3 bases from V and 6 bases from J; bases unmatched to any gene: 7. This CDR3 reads CASSLNAGAQTQYF. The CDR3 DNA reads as TGTGCCAGCAGCTTGAACGCGGGAGCGCAGACCCAGTACTTC.

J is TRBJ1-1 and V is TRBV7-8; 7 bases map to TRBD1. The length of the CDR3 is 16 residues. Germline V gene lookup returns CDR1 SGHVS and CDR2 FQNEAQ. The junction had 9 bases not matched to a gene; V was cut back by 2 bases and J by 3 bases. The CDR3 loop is CASSLRAGQVDTEAFF. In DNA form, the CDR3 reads TGTGCCAGCAGCTTAAGAGCCGGACAGGTGGACACTGAAGCTTTCTTT.

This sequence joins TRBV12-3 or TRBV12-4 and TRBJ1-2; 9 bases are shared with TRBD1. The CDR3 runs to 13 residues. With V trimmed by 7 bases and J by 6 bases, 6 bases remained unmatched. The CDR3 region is CASTLGQGNGYTF. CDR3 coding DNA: TGTGCCAGCACCCTCGGACAGGGGAATGGCTACACCTTC.

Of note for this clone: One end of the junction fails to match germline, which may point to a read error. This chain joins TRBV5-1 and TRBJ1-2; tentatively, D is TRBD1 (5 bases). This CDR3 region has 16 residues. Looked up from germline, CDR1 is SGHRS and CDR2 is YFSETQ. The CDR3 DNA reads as TGTGCCAGCAGCTTGGGTCCTGGACACTTGCTCTATGGCTACACCTTC. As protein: CASSLGPGHLLYGYTF.